This TCR beta chain originates from a study of blood T cell repertoires in COVID-19. V lost 3 bases and J lost 2, with 17 bases in between. CDR3 length: 16 amino acids. The germline CDR1 and CDR2 sequences are SGHDT and YYEEEE. As originally analysed: The assay estimated nucleated cells by amplifying reference gene primers. The repertoire was sequenced with immunoSEQ multiplex PCR; TCRdb's copy has only in-frame clones and lacks some. V and J calls and clone size are copied from that table; D and trimming were computed from the DNA. Of 300,000 to 350,000 clones listed, about nine tenths were seen once; the top ten hold about 2.3%. This clone was observed a single time.

Sequenced: peripheral blood. This clonotype was sampled from a man between 18 and 35 years old with active or convalescent COVID-19. This chain joins TRBV5-6 and TRBJ2-5; perhaps TRBD2 as D (6 bases). CDR3 amino acids: CASSWKTGTLQETQYF. The CDR3 region has the DNA TGTGCCAGCAGCTGGAAAACCGGGACTTTACAAGAGACCCAGTACTTC.